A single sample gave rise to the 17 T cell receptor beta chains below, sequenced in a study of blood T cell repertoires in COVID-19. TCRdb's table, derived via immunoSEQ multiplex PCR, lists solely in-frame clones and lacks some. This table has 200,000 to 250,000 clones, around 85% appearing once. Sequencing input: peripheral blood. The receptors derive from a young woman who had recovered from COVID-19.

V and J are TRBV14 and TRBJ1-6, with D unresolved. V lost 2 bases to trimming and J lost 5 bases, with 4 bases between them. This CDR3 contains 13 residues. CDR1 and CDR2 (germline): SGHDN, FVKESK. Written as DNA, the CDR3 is TGTGCCAGCAGCCAAATTAATAATTCACCCCTCCACTTT. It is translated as CASSQINNSPLHF.

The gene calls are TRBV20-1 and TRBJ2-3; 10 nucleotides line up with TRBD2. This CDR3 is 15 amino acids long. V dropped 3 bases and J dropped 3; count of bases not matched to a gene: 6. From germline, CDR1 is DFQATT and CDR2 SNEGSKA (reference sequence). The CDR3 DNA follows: TGCAGTGCTAGTCCCCTAGCGGGGGAGACAGATACGCAGTATTTT. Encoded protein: CSASPLAGETDTQYF.

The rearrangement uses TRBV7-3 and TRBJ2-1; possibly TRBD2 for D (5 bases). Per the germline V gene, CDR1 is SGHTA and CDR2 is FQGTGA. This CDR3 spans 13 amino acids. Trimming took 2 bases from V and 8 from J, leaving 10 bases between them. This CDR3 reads CASSLWPGDEQFF. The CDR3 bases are TGTGCCAGCAGCTTATGGCCCGGGGATGAGCAGTTCTTC.

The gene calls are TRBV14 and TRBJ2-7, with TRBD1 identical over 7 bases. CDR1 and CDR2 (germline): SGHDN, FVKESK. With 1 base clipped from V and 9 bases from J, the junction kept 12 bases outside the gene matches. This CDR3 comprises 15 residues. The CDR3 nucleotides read TGTGCCAGCAGCCAAGGGACAGGTTCACGCTCTGGGCAGTACTTC. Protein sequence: CASSQGTGSRSGQYF.

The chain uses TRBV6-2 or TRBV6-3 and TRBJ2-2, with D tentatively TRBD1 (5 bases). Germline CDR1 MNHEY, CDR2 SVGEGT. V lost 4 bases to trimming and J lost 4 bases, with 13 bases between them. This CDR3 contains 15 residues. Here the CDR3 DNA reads TGTGCCAGCAGTTGGTCCCAGGGTGTCACCGGGGAGCTGTTTTTT. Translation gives CASSWSQGVTGELFF.

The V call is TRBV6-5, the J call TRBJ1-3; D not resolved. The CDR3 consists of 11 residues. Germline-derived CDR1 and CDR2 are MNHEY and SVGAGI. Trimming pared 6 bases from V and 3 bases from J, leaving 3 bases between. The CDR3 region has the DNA TGTGCCAGCAGGAGTGGAAACACCATATATTTT. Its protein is CASRSGNTIYF.

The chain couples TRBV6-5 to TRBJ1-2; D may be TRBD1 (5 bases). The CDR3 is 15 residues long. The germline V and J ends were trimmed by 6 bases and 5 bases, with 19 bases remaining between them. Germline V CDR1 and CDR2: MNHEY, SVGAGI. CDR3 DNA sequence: TGTGCCAGCAGGGATCCGGGACTTAATAAATATGGCTACACCTTC. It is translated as CASRDPGLNKYGYTF.

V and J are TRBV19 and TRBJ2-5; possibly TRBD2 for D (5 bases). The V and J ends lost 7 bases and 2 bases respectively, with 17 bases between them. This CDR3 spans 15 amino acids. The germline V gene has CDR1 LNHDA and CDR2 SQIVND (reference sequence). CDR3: CASTIGLGPQETQYF. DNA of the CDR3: TGTGCCAGTACCATCGGACTGGGCCCGCAAGAGACCCAGTACTTC.

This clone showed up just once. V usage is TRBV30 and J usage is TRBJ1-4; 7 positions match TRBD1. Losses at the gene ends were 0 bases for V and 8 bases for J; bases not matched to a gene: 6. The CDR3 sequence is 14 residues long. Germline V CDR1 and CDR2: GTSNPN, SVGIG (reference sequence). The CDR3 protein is CAWSVRQGGEKLFF. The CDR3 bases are TGTGCCTGGAGTGTACGACAGGGTGGAGAAAAACTGTTTTTT.

The DNA of the CDR3 is TGCGCCAGCAGCCATCGGACAGGGGCCGGGAACACTGAAGCTTTCTTT. Protein: CASSHRTGAGNTEAFF. The chain is built from TRBV4-3 and TRBJ1-1; 9 bases map to TRBD1. J lost 1 base, V lost 3 bases, and 6 bases had no gene match. The germline CDR1 and CDR2 sequences are LGHNA and YSLEER. The CDR3 loop spans 16 amino acids.

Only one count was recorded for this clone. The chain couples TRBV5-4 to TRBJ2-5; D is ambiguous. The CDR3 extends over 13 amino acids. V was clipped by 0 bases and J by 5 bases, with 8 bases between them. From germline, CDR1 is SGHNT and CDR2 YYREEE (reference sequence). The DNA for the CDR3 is TGTGCCAGCAGCTTGGAGGTGGAGGAGACCCAGTACTTC. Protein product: CASSLEVEETQYF. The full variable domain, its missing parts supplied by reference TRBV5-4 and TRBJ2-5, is ETGVTQSPTHLIKTRGQQVTLRCSSQSGHNTVSWYQQALGQGPQFIFQYYREEENGRGNFPPRFSGLQFPNYSSELNVNALELDDSALYLCASSLEVEETQYFGPGTRLLVL.

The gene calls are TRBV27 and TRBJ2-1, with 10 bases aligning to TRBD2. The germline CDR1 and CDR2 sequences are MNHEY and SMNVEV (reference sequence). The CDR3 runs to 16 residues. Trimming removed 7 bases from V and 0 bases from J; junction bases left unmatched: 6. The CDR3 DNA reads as TGTGCCAGCAATCCTAGCGGGGGTAGCTCCTACAATGAGCAGTTCTTC. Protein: CASNPSGGSSYNEQFF.

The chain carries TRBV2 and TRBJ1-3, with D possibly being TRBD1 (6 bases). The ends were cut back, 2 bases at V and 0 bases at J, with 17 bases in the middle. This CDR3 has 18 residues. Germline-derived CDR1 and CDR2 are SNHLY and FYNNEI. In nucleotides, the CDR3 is TGTGCCAGCAGTGAAATAGACAGGCAAAGCTTCTCTGGAAACACCATATATTTT. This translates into CASSEIDRQSFSGNTIYF.

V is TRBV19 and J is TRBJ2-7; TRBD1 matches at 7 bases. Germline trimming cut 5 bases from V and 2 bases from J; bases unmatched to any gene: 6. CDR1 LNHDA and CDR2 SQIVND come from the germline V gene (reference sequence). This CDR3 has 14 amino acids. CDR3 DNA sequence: TGTGCCAGTAGTTCCCGGACAGGCCCCTACGAGCAGTACTTC. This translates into CASSSRTGPYEQYF.

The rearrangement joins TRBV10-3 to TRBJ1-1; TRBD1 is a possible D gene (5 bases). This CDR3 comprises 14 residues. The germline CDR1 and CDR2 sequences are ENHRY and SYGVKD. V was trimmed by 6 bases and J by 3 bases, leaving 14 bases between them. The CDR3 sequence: CAIRSRQTDTEAFF. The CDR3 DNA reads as TGTGCCATCAGGTCTAGACAGACCGACACTGAAGCTTTCTTT.

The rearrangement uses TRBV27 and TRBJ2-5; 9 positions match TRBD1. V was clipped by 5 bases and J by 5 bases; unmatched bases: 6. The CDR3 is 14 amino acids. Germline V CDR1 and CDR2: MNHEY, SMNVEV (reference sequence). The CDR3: CASSLGTGLETQYF. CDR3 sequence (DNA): TGTGCCAGCAGTCTCGGGACAGGGTTGGAGACCCAGTACTTC.

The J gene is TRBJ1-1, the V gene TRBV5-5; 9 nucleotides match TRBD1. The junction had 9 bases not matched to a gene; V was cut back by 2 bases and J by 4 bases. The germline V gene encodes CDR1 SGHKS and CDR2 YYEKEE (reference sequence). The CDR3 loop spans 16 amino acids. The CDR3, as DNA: TGTGCCAGCAGCTTCTTAACAGGGGGCTGGGGCACTGAAGCTTTCTTT. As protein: CASSFLTGGWGTEAFF. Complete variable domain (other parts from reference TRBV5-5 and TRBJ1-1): DAGVTQSPTHLIKTRGQQVTLRCSPISGHKSVSWYQQVLGQGPQFIFQYYEKEERGRGNFPDRFSARQFPNYSSELNVNALLLGDSALYLCASSFLTGGWGTEAFFGQGTRLTVV.